The T cell receptor (beta chain) described here comes from a study of regulatory T cells in long-lasting Graves disease. Time point defined: persistent/refractory GD, antithyroid drugs over 5 years with positive TRAb. Researchers made the TCR library from RNA that was extracted from PBMCs. CDR3 length: 15 residues. The ends were cut back, 0 bases at V and 6 bases at J, with 14 bases in the middle. Per germline, CDR1 LGHNA and CDR2 YSLEER. Relying on iRepertoire HTBI primers and Arm-PCR of CDR3 regions, the team built TCR beta libraries. TCRdb reprocessed the multiplex PCR reads via MiXCR and lists one record per CDR3 protein. The table records fewer than 450,000 distinct CDR3 sequences, less than 25% of them present only once.

The sequenced sample was peripheral blood mononuclear cells (PBMCs), obtained when the disease was refractory, from a patient treated with antithyroid drugs. The origin of this receptor is a female donor with Graves disease. V usage is TRBV4-3 and J usage is TRBJ1-2, with D possibly being TRBD1 (6 bases). The CDR3 bases are TGCGCCAGCAGCCAAGACCGGGGGACAATTGATGGCTACACCTTC. This gives the protein CASSQDRGTIDGYTF.